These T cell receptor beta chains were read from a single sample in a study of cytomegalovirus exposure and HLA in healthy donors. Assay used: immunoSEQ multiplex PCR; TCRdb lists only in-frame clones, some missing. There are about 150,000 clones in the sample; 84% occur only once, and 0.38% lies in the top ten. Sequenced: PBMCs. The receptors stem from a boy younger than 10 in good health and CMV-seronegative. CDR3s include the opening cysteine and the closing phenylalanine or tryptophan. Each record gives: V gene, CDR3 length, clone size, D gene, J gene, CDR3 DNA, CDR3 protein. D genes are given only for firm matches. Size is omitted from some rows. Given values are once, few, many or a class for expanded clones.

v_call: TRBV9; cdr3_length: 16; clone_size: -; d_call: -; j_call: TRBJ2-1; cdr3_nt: TGTGCCAGCAGCGTAGGTCTGTATCTCCGGTCCAATGAGCAGTTCTTC; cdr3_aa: CASSVGLYLRSNEQFF
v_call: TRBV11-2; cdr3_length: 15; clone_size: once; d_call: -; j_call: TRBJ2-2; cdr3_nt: TGTGCCAGCAGCTTAACAGGGCTAAACACCGGGGAGCTGTTTTTT; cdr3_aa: CASSLTGLNTGELFF
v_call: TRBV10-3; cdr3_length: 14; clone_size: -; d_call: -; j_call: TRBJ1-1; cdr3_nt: TGTGCCATCAGTGAGTCATTGGGAACGGGGGAAGCTTTCTTT; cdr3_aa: CAISESLGTGEAFF
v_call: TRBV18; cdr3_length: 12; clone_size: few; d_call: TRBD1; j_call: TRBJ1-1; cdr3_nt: TGTGCCAGCTCGCGACAGGGGGCTGAAGCTTTCTTT; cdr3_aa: CASSRQGAEAFF
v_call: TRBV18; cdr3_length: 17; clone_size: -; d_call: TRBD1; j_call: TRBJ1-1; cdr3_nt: TGTGCCAGCTCACCCGGACAGGCCGGGTTTATGAACACTGAAGCTTTCTTT; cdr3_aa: CASSPGQAGFMNTEAFF
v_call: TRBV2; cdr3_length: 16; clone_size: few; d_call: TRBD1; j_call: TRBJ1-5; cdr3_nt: TGTGCCAGCACAGGACAGGGGGCGCTTCCAAATCAGCCCCAGCATTTT; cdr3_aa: CASTGQGALPNQPQHF
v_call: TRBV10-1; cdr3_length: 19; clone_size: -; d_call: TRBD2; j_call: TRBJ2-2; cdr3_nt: TGCGCCAGCAGCCCTCGTACGTTAATCTTAGCGGGGGTCACCGGGGAGCTGTTTTTT; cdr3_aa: CASSPRTLILAGVTGELFF
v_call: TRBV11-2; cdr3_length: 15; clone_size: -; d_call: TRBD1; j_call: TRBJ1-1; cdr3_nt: TGTGCCAGCAGCACGAAGGACAGGCCAGACACTGAAGCTTTCTTT; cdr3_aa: CASSTKDRPDTEAFF
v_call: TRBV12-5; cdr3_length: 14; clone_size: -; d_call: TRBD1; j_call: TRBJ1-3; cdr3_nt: TGTGCTAGTGGCGAACAGGGGATGGGAAACACCATATATTTT; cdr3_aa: CASGEQGMGNTIYF
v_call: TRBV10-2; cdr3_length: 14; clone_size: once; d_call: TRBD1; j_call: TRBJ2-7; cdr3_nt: TGCGCCAGCAGGGTCGGGACAGGCTCCTACGAGCAGTACTTC; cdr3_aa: CASRVGTGSYEQYF
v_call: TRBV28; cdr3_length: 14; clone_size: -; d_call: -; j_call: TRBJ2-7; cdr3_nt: TGTGCCAGCAGTGCATTCCGGCCTCGGGGGGAGCAGTACTTC; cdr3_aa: CASSAFRPRGEQYF
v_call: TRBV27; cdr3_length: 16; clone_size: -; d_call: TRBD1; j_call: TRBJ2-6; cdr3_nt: TGTGCCAGCAGTTTGTCAGGGGGCTTTGGGGCCAACGTCCTGACTTTC; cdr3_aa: CASSLSGGFGANVLTF